The 27 T cell receptor beta chains listed next were all sequenced from one sample in a study of post-analysis software for immune sequencing data. Study conclusions and caveats: Patients carried five TRBV segments more frequently than controls did, and TRBV5-6, TRBV5-1 and TRBV20-1 were among them.

Their specific antigens are unknown. Each TCR beta cDNA library carried unique molecular identifiers. TCRdb independently ran MiXCR on the PCR reads; one entry per CDR3 protein. Of about 680,000 distinct CDR3 sequences in the sample, approximately 60% were seen once. Sequencing was performed on blood. The origin of the receptors is a girl aged 2-10 years with multiple sclerosis.

The J gene is TRBJ2-5, the V gene TRBV7-2; D may correspond to TRBD1 or TRBD2 (5 bases each). Trimming left V 4 bases short and J 2 bases short, with 14 bases between. Germline values: CDR1 SGHTA, CDR2 FQGNSA. The CDR3 contains 15 residues. For the CDR3, the DNA is TGTGCCAGCAGCTGGGGACCCCGGAGGCAAGAGACCCAGTACTTC. Protein sequence: CASSWGPRRQETQYF.

This clonotype has only a few counts. One end of the junction is discordant with germline, which a read error may explain. CDR3 in DNA: TGTGCCAGCAGTTTAGCCGGTAGTTGGAATGAGCAGTTCTTC. This encodes CASSLAGSWNEQFF. The chain carries TRBV7-2 and TRBJ2-1; D is ambiguous. Germline assignment: CDR1 SGHTA and CDR2 FQGNSA. This CDR3 region has 14 residues.

This sequence joins TRBV7-8 and TRBJ2-3, with TRBD2 identical over 10 bases. The CDR3 loop spans 15 amino acids. Germline-derived CDR1 and CDR2 are SGHVS and FQNEAQ. V dropped 4 bases and J dropped 4; count of bases not matched to a gene: 5. CDR3 bases: TGTGCCAGCAGCTCGGGACTAGCGCCCCCAGATACGCAGTATTTT. Translated: CASSSGLAPPDTQYF.

This clonotype was detected only a few times. CDR3 nucleotide sequence: TGCAGTGCTAGAGATCAGGGGTATGAGCAGTTCTTC. Residues: CSARDQGYEQFF. The chain has TRBV20-1 and TRBJ2-1, with a weak D call TRBD1 (6 bases). Per germline, CDR1 DFQATT and CDR2 SNEGSKA (reference sequence). The V end lost 0 bases, the J end lost 8 bases, and 8 bases lay between the germline ends. This CDR3 has 12 amino acids.

The gene calls are TRBV29-1 and TRBJ2-3; D not certain. Germline V gives CDR1 SQVTM, CDR2 ANQGSEA. Deletions cut 7 bases from V and 0 bases from J, with 14 bases between. This CDR3 spans 14 amino acids. The CDR3 loop is CSGRTDTSTDTQYF. In nucleotides, the CDR3 is TGCAGCGGACGGACGGATACTAGCACAGATACGCAGTATTTT.

The chain carries TRBV4-1 and TRBJ2-7, with TRBD1 matching 10 bases. The CDR3 spans 14 residues. Germline trimming cut 8 bases from V and 1 base from J; bases unmatched to any gene: 5. Germline V CDR1 and CDR2: MGHRA, YSYEKL. The DNA of the CDR3 is TGCGCCAGCGCCCCGGGACAGGGGTCCTACGAGCAGTACTTC. Amino acid sequence: CASAPGQGSYEQYF.

The gene calls are TRBV7-9 and TRBJ2-7, with 7 bases aligning to TRBD2. Germline V CDR1 and CDR2: SEHNR, FQNEAQ (reference sequence). V trimming: 5 bases; J trimming: 4 bases; junction bases outside the gene matches: 14. The CDR3 has 16 amino acids. The DNA for the CDR3 is TGTGCCAGCAGCCTCTCTTTGGGAGCGGGGTCATACGAGCAGTACTTC. This translates into CASSLSLGAGSYEQYF.

V is TRBV15 and J is TRBJ2-3; 7 bases map to TRBD2. The J segment lost 1 base and the V segment lost 3 bases, leaving 7 bases of the junction unmatched. CDR1 and CDR2 from the germline V gene are LNHNV and YYDKDF (reference sequence). The CDR3 has 16 amino acids. The chain's CDR3 is CATSSSRAGGTDTQYF. In DNA, the CDR3 is TGTGCCACCAGCAGTAGTCGGGCGGGGGGCACAGATACGCAGTATTTT.

This clonotype was recorded a few times. The chain links TRBV20-1 to TRBJ2-7; a weak D match, TRBD2 (6 bases). Deletions cut 3 bases from V and 4 bases from J, with 16 bases between. The germline V gene has CDR1 DFQATT and CDR2 SNEGSKA (reference sequence). This CDR3 has 14 amino acids. This CDR3 is CSARSGLSLYEQYF. The CDR3 DNA sequence: TGCAGTGCTAGGTCGGGACTCTCCTTATACGAGCAGTACTTC.

The chain recombines TRBV3-1 with TRBJ2-1, with unresolved D. Trimming removed 0 bases at V and 2 bases at J, with 2 bases between. CDR1 is LGHDT and CDR2 is YNNKEL in the germline V gene (reference sequence). This CDR3 contains 13 residues. DNA of the CDR3: TGTGCCAGCAGCCAAGACCCCTACAATGAGCAGTTCTTC. Protein product: CASSQDPYNEQFF.

Concerning this clonotype itself: The junction differs from germline at one of its ends, possibly a read error. The CDR3 nucleotides are TGCGTCAGCAGCCAAAAAGTTCGGGTATTCAGCGATGGCTACACCTTC. This gives the protein CVSSQKVRVFSDGYTF. J is TRBJ1-2 and V is TRBV4-3, with D uncertain. Germline values: CDR1 LGHNA, CDR2 YSLEER. The CDR3 runs 16 residues.

The genes are TRBV29-1 and TRBJ1-1; 7 nucleotides match TRBD1. In germline, CDR1 is SQVTM, CDR2 ANQGSEA. The CDR3 is made up of 15 amino acids. Trimming cost V 5 bases and J 4 bases; bases outside gene matches: 13. The CDR3 DNA is TGCAGCGTTCCCAGGGGGGGGGTAGAGCGCACTGAAGCTTTCTTT. This encodes CSVPRGGVERTEAFF.

This clonotype was found a few times. The gene calls are TRBV20-1 and TRBJ2-7, with a tentative D call TRBD2 (6 bases). The length of the CDR3 is 13 residues. V lost 6 bases and J lost 2, with 14 bases in between. The germline V gene has CDR1 DFQATT and CDR2 SNEGSKA (reference sequence). CDR3 residues: CSALGQRAYEQYF. CDR3 bases: TGCAGTGCCCTCGGCCAGCGGGCCTACGAGCAGTACTTC.

V is TRBV6-2 or TRBV6-3 and J is TRBJ1-2, with TRBD1 matching 7 bases. The V gene end was trimmed by 4 bases and the J gene end by 1 base; junction bases not matched to a gene: 9. In germline, CDR1 is MNHEY, CDR2 SVGEGT. The CDR3 totals 16 residues. The CDR3 region is CASSSDPGQINYGYTF. CDR3 bases: TGTGCCAGCAGTTCCGACCCGGGACAGATTAACTATGGCTACACCTTC.

The rearrangement uses TRBV5-1 and TRBJ2-5; 8 positions agree with TRBD2. V was clipped by 2 bases and J by 5 bases; unmatched bases: 8. Germline CDR1 reads SGHRS; CDR2 reads YFSETQ. This CDR3 is 15 amino acids long. The CDR3 DNA is TGCGCCAGCAGCTTCAGCGGGGGTACCGGGGAGACCCAGTACTTC. Protein sequence: CASSFSGGTGETQYF. The whole variable domain, remainder taken from reference TRBV5-1 and TRBJ2-5, is KAGVTQTPRYLIKTRGQQVTLSCSPISGHRSVSWYQQTPGQGLQFLFEYFSETQRNKGNFPGRFSGRQFSNSRSEMNVSTLELGDSALYLCASSFSGGTGETQYFGPGTRLLVL.

This clonotype was recorded at least ten times. The chain recombines TRBV5-1 with TRBJ2-3, with 10 nucleotides matching TRBD2. The CDR3 contains 15 residues. The germline V gene encodes CDR1 SGHRS and CDR2 YFSETQ. The V and J ends lost 0 bases and 4 bases, in that order; junction bases with no gene match: 2. CDR3 loop: CASSLDGTSADTQYF. Written as DNA, the CDR3 is TGCGCCAGCAGCTTGGACGGGACTAGCGCAGATACGCAGTATTTT.

The V and J genes are TRBV10-3 and TRBJ1-2; 9 bases fit TRBD1. J gave up 0 bases and V 2 bases, and 7 bases lay outside the gene matches. CDR3 length equals 17 residues. Germline V lookup: CDR1 ENHRY, CDR2 SYGVKD. CDR3 sequence (DNA): TGTGCCATCAGTGAGGGACAGGGGAGGAAAGCTAACTATGGCTACACCTTC. Amino acid sequence: CAISEGQGRKANYGYTF.

This clonotype was picked up a small number of times. The rearrangement links TRBV24-1 to TRBJ2-7; D unclear. Between the trimmed V and J ends, which lost 6 bases and 0 bases, there was a span of 5 bases. In germline, CDR1 is KGHDR, CDR2 SFDVKD. This CDR3 is built from 12 residues. This CDR3 reads CATSIDSYEQYF. DNA of the CDR3: TGTGCCACCAGTATCGACTCCTACGAGCAGTACTTC.

V usage is TRBV5-1 and J usage is TRBJ1-6; D remains unclear. Trimming cost V 0 bases and J 9 bases, with 16 bases left between them. Germline CDR1 reads SGHRS; CDR2 reads YFSETQ. CDR3 length: 16 residues. CDR3: CASSLDFGERGSPLHF. The CDR3 DNA follows: TGCGCCAGCAGCTTGGATTTCGGAGAGCGAGGTTCACCCCTCCACTTT. The full variable domain, with the rest looked up from reference TRBV5-1 and TRBJ1-6, is KAGVTQTPRYLIKTRGQQVTLSCSPISGHRSVSWYQQTPGQGLQFLFEYFSETQRNKGNFPGRFSGRQFSNSRSEMNVSTLELGDSALYLCASSLDFGERGSPLHFGNGTRLTVT.

This clonotype came up a few times. This CDR3 reads CASSYYPGGLSSYNSPLHF. DNA for the CDR3: TGTGCCAGCAGTTACTACCCAGGGGGCCTCAGCTCCTATAATTCACCCCTCCACTTT. The chain combines TRBV6-5 with TRBJ1-6, with 8 bases fitting TRBD1. CDR1 MNHEY and CDR2 SVGAGI come from the germline V gene. The V and J ends lost 1 base and 0 bases, in that order; junction bases with no gene match: 8. CDR3 length: 19 amino acids.

The chain couples TRBV29-1 to TRBJ2-7; unclear D gene. V lost 5 bases and J 5 bases, leaving 7 bases between the germline ends. Germline CDR1 reads SQVTM; CDR2 reads ANQGSEA. CDR3 length equals 10 residues. CDR3 nucleotide sequence: TGCAGCGTTTTTAGAGACGAGCAGTACTTC. As protein: CSVFRDEQYF.

This clonotype was counted between two and nine times. The rearrangement uses TRBV7-9 and TRBJ1-2, with 8 bases lining up with TRBD1. The CDR3 is made up of 14 amino acids. V trimming: 1 base; J trimming: 8 bases; junction bases outside the gene matches: 6. Germline V lookup: CDR1 SEHNR, CDR2 FQNEAQ (reference sequence). The CDR3 region is CASSLEVPGGGYTF. The CDR3 bases are TGTGCCAGCAGCTTAGAAGTCCCAGGGGGCGGCTACACCTTC.

The V call is TRBV6-6, the J call TRBJ1-1, with D tentatively TRBD1 (5 bases). The CDR3 length is 14 residues. V lost 2 bases and J lost 4, with 11 bases in between. CDR1 MNHNY and CDR2 SVGAGI come from the germline V gene (reference sequence). The CDR3 protein is CASSYMGRGTEAFF. The CDR3 region has the DNA TGTGCCAGCAGTTACATGGGGAGGGGCACTGAAGCTTTCTTT.

The chain has TRBV5-1 and TRBJ2-7, with 9 bases aligning to TRBD1. Losses at the gene ends were 5 bases for V and 2 bases for J; bases not matched to a gene: 8. There are 15 residues in the CDR3. Per the germline V gene, CDR1 is SGHRS and CDR2 is YFSETQ. The CDR3 is CASRPLGTGTYEQYF. The CDR3 DNA reads TGCGCCAGCAGACCCCTCGGGACAGGGACCTACGAGCAGTACTTC.

This chain joins TRBV6-1 and TRBJ2-3; D not resolved. Trimming removed 2 bases from V and 2 bases from J, with 17 bases in between. The CDR3 is 17 amino acids. CDR1 is MNHNS, CDR2 SASEGT, per germline. The CDR3 protein is CASSESSWNSYTDTQYF. CDR3 coding DNA: TGTGCCAGCAGTGAAAGTTCTTGGAACAGCTACACAGATACGCAGTATTTT.

V gene TRBV7-9 combines with J gene TRBJ1-2; D ambiguous. There are 12 residues in the CDR3. V was pared by 2 bases and J by 6 bases, with 7 bases between. Germline V CDR1 and CDR2: SEHNR, FQNEAQ (reference sequence). The CDR3 bases are TGTGCCAGCAGCTTATTCGAGGATGGCTACACCTTC. Its translation is CASSLFEDGYTF.

V and J are TRBV29-1 and TRBJ2-7; unclear D gene. The CDR3 covers 11 residues. CDR1 is SQVTM, CDR2 ANQGSEA, per germline. Trimming took off 4 bases at V and 3 bases at J, with 7 bases between the two ends. CDR3 DNA sequence: TGCAGCGTTGCCCTCGACTACGAGCAGTACTTC. Its protein is CSVALDYEQYF.